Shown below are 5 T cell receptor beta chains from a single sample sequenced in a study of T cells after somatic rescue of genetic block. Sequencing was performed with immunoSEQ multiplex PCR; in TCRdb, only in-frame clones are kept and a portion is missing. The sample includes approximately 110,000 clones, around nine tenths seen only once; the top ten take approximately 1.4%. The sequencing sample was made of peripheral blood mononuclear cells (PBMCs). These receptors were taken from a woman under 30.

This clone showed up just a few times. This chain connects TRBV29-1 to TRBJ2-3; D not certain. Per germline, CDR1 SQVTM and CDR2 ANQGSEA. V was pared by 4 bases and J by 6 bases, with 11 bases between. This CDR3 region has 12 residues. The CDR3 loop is CSVGRVSDTQYF. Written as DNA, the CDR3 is TGCAGCGTTGGAAGAGTATCCGATACGCAGTATTTT.

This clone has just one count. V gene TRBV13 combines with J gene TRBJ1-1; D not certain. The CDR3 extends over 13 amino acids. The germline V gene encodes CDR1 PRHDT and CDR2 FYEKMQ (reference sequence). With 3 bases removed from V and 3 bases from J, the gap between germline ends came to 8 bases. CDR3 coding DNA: TGTGCCAGCAGCTTCCTAGGGTACACTGAAGCTTTCTTT. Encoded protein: CASSFLGYTEAFF.

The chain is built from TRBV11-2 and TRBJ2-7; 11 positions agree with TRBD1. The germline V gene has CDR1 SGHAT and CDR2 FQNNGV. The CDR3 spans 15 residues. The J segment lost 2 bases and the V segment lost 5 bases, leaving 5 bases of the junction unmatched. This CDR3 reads CASSAGQGGTYEQYF. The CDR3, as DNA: TGTGCCAGCAGCGCGGGACAGGGGGGGACCTACGAGCAGTACTTC.

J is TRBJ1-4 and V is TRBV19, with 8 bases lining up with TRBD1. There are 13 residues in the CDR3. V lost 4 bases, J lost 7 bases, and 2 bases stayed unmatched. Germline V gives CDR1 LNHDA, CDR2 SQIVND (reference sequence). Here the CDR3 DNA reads TGTGCCAGTAGTACGACAGGGGCTGAAAAACTGTTTTTT. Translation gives CASSTTGAEKLFF.

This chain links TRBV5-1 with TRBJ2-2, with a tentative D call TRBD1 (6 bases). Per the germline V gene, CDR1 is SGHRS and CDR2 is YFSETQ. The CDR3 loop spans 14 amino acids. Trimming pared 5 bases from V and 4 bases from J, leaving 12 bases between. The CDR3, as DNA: TGCGCCAGCAGTCCTCAGGGGCTCACCGGGGAGCTGTTTTTT. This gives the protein CASSPQGLTGELFF.